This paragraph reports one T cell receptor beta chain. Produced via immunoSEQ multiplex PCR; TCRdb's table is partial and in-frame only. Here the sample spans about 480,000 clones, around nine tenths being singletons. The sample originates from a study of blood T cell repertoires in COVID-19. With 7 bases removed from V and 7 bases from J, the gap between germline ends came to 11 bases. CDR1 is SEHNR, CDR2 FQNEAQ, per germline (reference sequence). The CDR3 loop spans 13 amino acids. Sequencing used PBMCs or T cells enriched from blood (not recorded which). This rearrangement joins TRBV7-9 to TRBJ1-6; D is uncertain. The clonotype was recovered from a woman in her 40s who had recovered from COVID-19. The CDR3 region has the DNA TGTGCCAGCACCGACTCGGTCAATTCACCCCTCCACTTT. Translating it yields CASTDSVNSPLHF.